Described below is a single TCR beta chain sequence and its context. Its antigen remains unidentified. No base quality values were provided; no much bigger clone lies one nucleotide off. The sample belongs to a study of T cell changes during pregnancy in multiple sclerosis (dated by TCRdb to between 2018 and 2021). A note on the overall study: Changes in the T cell repertoire over the course of pregnancy were examined in this study in women with multiple sclerosis.

Library generation was performed with the immunoSEQ multiplex PCR assay. In its TCRdb copy, this immuneACCESS table keeps in-frame sequences only and misses some clones. Where compared with another copy, unresolved V genes explain less than half of these, and the others have no known cause. Present in this sample are approximately 40,000 clones, about 90% of which were seen just once. Together, the top ten hold roughly 0.55% of the sample. There are 19 amino acids in the CDR3, from cysteine to phenylalanine inclusive. The CDR3 DNA has 57 bases and is translated from base 1. For CDR1 and CDR2, the germline V gene (reference sequence) lists SGHAT and FQDESV. V is cut by 2 bases and J by 2 bases, and the space between the germline ends is 23 bases.

This TCR was sampled from a female donor with multiple sclerosis, enrolled in a pregnancy study. The chain is encoded by TRBV11-1 joined to TRBJ2-3; TRBD2 is perhaps the D gene, given 5 matching bases. Sequencing used CD4+ T cells from peripheral blood mononuclear cells, obtained in the third trimester of pregnancy. The CDR3 region has the sequence CASSLNRGNRIVITDTQYF. In nucleotide form, the sequence is TGTGCCAGCAGCTTAAATCGAGGGAACCGTATCGTGATCACAGATACGCAGTATTTT.